The clone carrying this T cell receptor (beta chain) was counted many times. This sample stems from a study of T cells in Graves' hyperthyroidism and ophthalmopathy. CDR3 length: 13 residues. After removal of 7 bases from V and 5 bases from J, the junction contained 5 bases not matched to a gene. CDR1 is SNHLY, CDR2 FYNNEI, per germline. The TCR beta CDR3 regions underwent amplification using RNA transcripts as the source. Initially, a first-round RT-PCR of the TCR CDR3 employed the HTBI primer set. TCRdb re-called the multiplex PCR reads with MiXCR, one entry per CDR3 protein. The sample has approximately 870,000 distinct CDR3 sequences, 38% seen once.

The rearrangement links TRBV2 to TRBJ1-5; 7 nucleotides match TRBD1. This TCR came from a man aged 18 to 30 with Graves' hyperthyroidism. The sequencing input was blood. This CDR3 reads CASNRDRDQPQHF. In DNA, the CDR3 is TGTGCCAGCAACCGGGACAGAGATCAGCCCCAGCATTTT.